One TCR beta chain is described in this entry. Its cognate antigen is unknown. RNA was isolated and reverse transcribed to cDNA, the sequencing template. Data came from immunoSEQ multiplex PCR; TCRdb stores just in-frame clones and leaves some out. The table includes 95,000 to 100,000 clones, 50% to 75% detected once. Treatment indicated: oral pan-JAK inhibitor, 5-10 mg twice daily. Separation by sorting yielded CD4+ and CD8+ T cells from PBMCs. These data are taken from a study of CD8+ T cells in alopecia areata. Study-wide background: Tofacitinib administration to treated patients was oral, at 5 to 10 mg twice daily. Study observations and caveats: Scalp specimens additionally yield sequences from normal skin's resident alphabeta T cells. TCR sharing across patients was less clear than in mice, possibly HLA-related.

The ends were cut back, 2 bases at V and 1 base at J, with 8 bases in the middle. The CDR3 sequence is 15 residues long. Germline CDR1 ENHRY, CDR2 SYGVKD. The chain is built from TRBV10-3 and TRBJ2-2; D may be TRBD2 (6 bases). This specimen consisted of CD8+ T cells sorted from blood, obtained at week 4, from a patient treated with tofacitinib. The sequence was obtained from a human donor with alopecia areata. This chain's CDR3 is CAISEGGVNTGELFF. The CDR3, as DNA: TGTGCCATCAGTGAGGGCGGGGTGAACACCGGGGAGCTGTTTTTT.